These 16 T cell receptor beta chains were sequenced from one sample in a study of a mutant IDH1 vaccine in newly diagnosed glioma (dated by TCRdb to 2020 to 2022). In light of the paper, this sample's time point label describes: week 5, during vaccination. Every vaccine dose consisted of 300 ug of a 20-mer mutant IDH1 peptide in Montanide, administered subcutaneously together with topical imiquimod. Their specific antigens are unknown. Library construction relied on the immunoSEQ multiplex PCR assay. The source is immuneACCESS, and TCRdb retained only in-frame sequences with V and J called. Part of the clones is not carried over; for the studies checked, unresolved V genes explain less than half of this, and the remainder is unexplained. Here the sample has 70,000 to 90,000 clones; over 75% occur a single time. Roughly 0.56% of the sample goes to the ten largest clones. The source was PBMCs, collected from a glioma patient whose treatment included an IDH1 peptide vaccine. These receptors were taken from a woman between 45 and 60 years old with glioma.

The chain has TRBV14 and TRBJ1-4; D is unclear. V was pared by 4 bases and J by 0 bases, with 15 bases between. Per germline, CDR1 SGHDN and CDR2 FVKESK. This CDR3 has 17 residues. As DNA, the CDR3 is TGTGCCAGCAGCCCCCTGCAAGCATTAACAACTAATGAAAAACTGTTTTTT. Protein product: CASSPLQALTTNEKLFF.

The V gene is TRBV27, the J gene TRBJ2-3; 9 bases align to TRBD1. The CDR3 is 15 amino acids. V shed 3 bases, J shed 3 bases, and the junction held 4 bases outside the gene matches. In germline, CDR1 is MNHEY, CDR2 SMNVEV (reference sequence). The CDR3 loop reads CASSFRDRETDTQYF. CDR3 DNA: TGTGCCAGCAGTTTCCGGGACAGGGAAACAGATACGCAGTATTTT.

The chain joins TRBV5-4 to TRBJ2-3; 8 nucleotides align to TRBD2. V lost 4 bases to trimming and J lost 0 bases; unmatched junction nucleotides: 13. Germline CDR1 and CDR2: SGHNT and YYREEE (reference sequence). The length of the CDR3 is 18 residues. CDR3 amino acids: CASSRGGVATSSTDTQYF. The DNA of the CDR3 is TGTGCCAGCAGCCGGGGGGGGGTAGCGACCTCTAGCACAGATACGCAGTATTTT. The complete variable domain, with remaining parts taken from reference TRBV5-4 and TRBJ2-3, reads ETGVTQSPTHLIKTRGQQVTLRCSSQSGHNTVSWYQQALGQGPQFIFQYYREEENGRGNFPPRFSGLQFPNYSSELNVNALELDDSALYLCASSRGGVATSSTDTQYFGPGTRLTVL.

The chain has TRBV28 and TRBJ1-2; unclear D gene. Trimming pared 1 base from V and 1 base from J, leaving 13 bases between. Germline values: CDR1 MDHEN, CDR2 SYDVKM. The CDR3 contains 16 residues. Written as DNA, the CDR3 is TGTGCCAGCAGTTTATTAGGCAGTAGCCTTAACTATGGCTACACCTTC. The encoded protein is CASSLLGSSLNYGYTF.

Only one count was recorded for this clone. As DNA, the CDR3 is TGTGCCAGCAATACGTCCCCCCAGGACTATGGCTACACCTTC. Amino acid sequence: CASNTSPQDYGYTF. V usage is TRBV28 and J usage is TRBJ1-2; no reliable D call. Germline CDR1 and CDR2: MDHEN and SYDVKM. The CDR3 is made up of 14 amino acids. V dropped 7 bases and J dropped 3 bases, with 15 bases sitting between them.

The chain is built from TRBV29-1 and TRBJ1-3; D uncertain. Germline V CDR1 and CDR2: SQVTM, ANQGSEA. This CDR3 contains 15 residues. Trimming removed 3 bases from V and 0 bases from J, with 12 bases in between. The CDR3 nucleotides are TGCAGCGTTGATCGGCAGCCCGACTCTGGAAACACCATATATTTT. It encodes CSVDRQPDSGNTIYF.

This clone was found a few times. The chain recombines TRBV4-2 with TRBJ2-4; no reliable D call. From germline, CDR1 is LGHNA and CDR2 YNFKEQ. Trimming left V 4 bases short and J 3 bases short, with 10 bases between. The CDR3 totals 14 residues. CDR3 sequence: CASSPGLRKNIQYF. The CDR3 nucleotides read TGTGCCAGCAGCCCCGGCCTCCGCAAAAACATTCAGTACTTC.

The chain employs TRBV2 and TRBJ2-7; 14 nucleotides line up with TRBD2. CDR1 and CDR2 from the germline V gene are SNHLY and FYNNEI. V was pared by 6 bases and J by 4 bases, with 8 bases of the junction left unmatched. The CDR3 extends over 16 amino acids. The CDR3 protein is CASSAGTSGRRYEQYF. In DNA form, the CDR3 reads TGTGCCAGCAGCGCTGGGACTAGCGGGAGAAGGTACGAGCAGTACTTC.

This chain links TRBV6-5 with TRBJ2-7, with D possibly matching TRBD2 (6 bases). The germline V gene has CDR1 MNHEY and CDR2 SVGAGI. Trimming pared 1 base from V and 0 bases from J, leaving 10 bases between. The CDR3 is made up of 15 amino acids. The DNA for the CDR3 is TGTGCCAGCAGTTACTTTGGCGGGAACTCCTACGAGCAGTACTTC. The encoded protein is CASSYFGGNSYEQYF.

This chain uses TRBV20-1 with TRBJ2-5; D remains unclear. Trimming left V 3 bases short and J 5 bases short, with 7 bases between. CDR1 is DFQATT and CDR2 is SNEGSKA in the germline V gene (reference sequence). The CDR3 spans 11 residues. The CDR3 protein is CSASHEETQYF. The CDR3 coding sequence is TGCAGTGCTAGTCATGAGGAGACCCAGTACTTC.

CDR3 bases: TGCGCCAGCAGCTTGGCACCGGGCGTCACTGAAGCTTTCTTT. This translates into CASSLAPGVTEAFF. The gene calls are TRBV5-1 and TRBJ1-1; D is undetermined. CDR1 is SGHRS and CDR2 is YFSETQ in the germline V gene. The CDR3 sequence is 14 residues long. Deletions cut 0 bases from V and 4 bases from J, with 10 bases between.

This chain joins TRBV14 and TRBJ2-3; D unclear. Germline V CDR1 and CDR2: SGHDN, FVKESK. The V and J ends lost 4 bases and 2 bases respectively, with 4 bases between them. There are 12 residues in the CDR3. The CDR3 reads CASSLNTDTQYF. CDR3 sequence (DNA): TGTGCCAGCAGCCTGAACACAGATACGCAGTATTTT.

CDR3 in DNA: TGTGCCAGCAGCTTACTAACGGGGGCGGGAACAGATACGCAGTATTTT. It yields the protein CASSLLTGAGTDTQYF. The chain is built from TRBV7-9 and TRBJ2-3; D may match TRBD1 or TRBD2 (6 bases each). CDR3 size: 16 residues. Germline loops: CDR1 SEHNR, CDR2 FQNEAQ (reference sequence). The V end was cut by 2 bases, the J end by 3 bases, with 15 bases between.

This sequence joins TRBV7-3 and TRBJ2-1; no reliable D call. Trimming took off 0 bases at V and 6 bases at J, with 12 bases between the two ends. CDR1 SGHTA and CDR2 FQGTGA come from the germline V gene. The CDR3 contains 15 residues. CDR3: CASSLTALAGNEQFF. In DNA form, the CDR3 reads TGTGCCAGCAGCTTAACGGCCTTAGCAGGCAATGAGCAGTTCTTC.

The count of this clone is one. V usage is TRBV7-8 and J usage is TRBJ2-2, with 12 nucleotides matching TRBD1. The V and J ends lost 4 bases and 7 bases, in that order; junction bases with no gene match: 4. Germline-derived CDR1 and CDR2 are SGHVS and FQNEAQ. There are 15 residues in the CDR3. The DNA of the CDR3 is TGTGCCAGCAGCTGGGACAGGGGGCTCGGCGGGGAGCTGTTTTTT. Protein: CASSWDRGLGGELFF.

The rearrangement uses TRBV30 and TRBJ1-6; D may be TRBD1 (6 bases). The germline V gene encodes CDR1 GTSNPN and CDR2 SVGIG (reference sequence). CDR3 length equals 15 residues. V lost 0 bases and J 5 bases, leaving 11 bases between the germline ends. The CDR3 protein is CAWSVGAGDNSPLHF. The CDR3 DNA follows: TGTGCCTGGAGTGTGGGGGCTGGGGATAATTCACCCCTCCACTTT.